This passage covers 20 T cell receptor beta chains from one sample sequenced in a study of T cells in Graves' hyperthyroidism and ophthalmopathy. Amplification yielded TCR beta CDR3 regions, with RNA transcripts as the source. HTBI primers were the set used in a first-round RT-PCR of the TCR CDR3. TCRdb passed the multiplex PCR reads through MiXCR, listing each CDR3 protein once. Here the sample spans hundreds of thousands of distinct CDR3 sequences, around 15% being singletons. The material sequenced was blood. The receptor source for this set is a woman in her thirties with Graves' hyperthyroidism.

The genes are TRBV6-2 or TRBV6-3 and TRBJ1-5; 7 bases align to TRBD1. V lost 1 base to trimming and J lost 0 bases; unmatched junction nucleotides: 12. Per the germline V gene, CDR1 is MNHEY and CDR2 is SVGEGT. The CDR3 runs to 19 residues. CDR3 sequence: CASSYFRDSVLRSNQPQHF. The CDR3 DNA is TGTGCCAGCAGTTACTTCCGGGACAGTGTTCTCCGTAGCAATCAGCCCCAGCATTTT.

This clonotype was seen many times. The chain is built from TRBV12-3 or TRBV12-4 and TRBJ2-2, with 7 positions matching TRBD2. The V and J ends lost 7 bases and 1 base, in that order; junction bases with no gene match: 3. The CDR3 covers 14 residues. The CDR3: CASKASGNTGELFF. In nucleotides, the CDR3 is TGTGCCAGCAAGGCTAGCGGGAACACCGGGGAGCTGTTTTTT.

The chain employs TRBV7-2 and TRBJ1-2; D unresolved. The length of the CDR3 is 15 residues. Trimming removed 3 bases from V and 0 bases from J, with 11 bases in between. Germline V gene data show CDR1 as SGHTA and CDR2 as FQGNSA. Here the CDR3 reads CASSFSSSANYGYTF. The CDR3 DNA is TGTGCCAGCAGCTTCAGTTCTAGCGCTAACTATGGCTACACCTTC.

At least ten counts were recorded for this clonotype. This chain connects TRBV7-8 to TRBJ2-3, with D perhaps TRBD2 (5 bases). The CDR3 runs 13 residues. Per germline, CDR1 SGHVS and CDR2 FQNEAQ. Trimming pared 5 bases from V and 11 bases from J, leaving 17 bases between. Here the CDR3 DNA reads TGTGCCAGCAGCCCCGGAGGCCCCTGGGAGCAGTATTTT. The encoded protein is CASSPGGPWEQYF.

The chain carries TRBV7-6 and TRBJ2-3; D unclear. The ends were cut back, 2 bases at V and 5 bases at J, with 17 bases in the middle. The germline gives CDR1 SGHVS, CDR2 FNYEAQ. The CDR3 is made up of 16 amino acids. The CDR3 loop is CASSLLRWVPQDTQYF. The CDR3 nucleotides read TGTGCCAGCAGCTTATTGCGCTGGGTCCCACAAGATACGCAGTATTTT. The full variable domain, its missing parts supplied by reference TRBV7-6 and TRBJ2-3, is GAGVSQSPRYKVTKRGQDVALRCDPISGHVSLYWYRQALGQGPEFLTYFNYEAQQDKSGLPNDRFSAERPEGSISTLTIQRTEQRDSAMYRCASSLLRWVPQDTQYFGPGTRLTVL.

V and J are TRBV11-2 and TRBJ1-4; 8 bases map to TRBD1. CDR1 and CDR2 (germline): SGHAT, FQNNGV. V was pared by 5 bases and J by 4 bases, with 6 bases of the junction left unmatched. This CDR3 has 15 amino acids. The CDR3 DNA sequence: TGTGCCAGCAGCAGGGGGACAGGCCTTAATGAAAAACTGTTTTTT. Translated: CASSRGTGLNEKLFF.

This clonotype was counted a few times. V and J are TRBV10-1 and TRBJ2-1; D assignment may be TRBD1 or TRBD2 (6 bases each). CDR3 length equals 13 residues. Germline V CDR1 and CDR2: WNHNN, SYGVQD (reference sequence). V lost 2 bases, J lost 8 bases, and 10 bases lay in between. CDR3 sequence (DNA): TGCGCCAGCAGTGAGCGAAGGGGGGATGAGCAGTTCTTC. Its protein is CASSERRGDEQFF.

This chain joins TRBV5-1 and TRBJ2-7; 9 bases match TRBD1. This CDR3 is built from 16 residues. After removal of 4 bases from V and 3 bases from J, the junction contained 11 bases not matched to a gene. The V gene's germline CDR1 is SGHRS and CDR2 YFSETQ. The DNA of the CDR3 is TGCGCCAGCAGCCCGGGGGACAGGGCTCGCGACTACGAGCAGTACTTC. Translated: CASSPGDRARDYEQYF.

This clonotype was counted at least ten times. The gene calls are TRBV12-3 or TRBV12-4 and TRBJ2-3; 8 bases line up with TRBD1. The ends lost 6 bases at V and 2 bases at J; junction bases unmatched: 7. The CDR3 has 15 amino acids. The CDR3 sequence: CASSFRGRNTDTQYF. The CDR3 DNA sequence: TGTGCCAGCAGCTTCAGGGGGCGGAACACAGATACGCAGTATTTT.

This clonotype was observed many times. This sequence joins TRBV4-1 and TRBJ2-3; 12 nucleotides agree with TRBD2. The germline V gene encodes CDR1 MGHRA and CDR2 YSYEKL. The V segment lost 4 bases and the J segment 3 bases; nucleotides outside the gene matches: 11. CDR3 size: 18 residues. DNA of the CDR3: TGCGCCAGCAGCCGTTCGGGGCTAGCGGGAGGGGGAACAGATACGCAGTATTTT. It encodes CASSRSGLAGGGTDTQYF.

The CDR3 DNA follows: TGTGCCAGCACCTCTAGGGGGGCTTTAGCTGAAGCTTTCTTT. Its protein is CASTSRGALAEAFF. This chain joins TRBV28 and TRBJ1-1; TRBD1 is a possible D gene (6 bases). This CDR3 is built from 14 residues. V was trimmed by 7 bases and J by 6 bases, leaving 18 bases between them. CDR1 and CDR2 (germline): MDHEN, SYDVKM.

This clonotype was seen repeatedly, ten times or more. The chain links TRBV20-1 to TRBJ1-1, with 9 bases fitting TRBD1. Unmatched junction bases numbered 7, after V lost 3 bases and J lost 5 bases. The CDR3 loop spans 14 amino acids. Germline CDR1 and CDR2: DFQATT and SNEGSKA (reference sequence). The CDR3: CSARKGGQGTEAFF. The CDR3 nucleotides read TGCAGTGCTAGGAAAGGTGGACAGGGGACTGAAGCTTTCTTT.

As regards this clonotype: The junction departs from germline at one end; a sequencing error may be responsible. Written as DNA, the CDR3 is TGTGCCAGCAGTTTTCTAGAGATCCAGTACTTC. This codes for CASSFLEIQYF. The chain employs TRBV28 and TRBJ2-5; no clear D gene. CDR1 and CDR2 (germline): MDHEN, SYDVKM. The CDR3 is 11 amino acids.

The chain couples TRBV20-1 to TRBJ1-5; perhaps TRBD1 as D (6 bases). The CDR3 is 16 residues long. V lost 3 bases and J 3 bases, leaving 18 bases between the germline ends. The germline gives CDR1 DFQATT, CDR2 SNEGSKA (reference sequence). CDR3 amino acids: CSASDQGRYYNQPQHF. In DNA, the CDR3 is TGCAGTGCTAGCGATCAGGGGCGTTATTACAATCAGCCCCAGCATTTT.

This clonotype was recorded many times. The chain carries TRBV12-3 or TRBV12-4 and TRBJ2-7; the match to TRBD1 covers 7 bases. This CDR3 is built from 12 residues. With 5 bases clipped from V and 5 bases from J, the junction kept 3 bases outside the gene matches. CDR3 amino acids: CASSRQGHEQYF. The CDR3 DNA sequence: TGTGCCAGCAGTCGACAGGGCCACGAGCAGTACTTC.

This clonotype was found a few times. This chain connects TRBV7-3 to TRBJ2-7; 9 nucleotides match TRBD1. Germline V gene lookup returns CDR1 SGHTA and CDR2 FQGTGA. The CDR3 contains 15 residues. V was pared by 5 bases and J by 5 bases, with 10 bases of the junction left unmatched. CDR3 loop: CASSRTTGGLDEQYF. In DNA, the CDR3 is TGTGCCAGCAGCCGAACCACAGGGGGCCTGGACGAGCAGTACTTC.

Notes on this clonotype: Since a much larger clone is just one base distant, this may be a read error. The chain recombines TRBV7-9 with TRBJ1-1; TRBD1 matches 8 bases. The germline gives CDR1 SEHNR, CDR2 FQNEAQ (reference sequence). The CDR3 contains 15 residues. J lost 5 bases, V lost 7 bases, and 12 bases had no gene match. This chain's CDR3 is CASNARTGTVTEAFF. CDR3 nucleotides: TGTGCCAGCAACGCGCGGACAGGGACAGTGACTGAAGCTTTCTTT.

CDR3 residues: CSARPAQIPRNNQPQHF. In DNA form, the CDR3 reads TGCAGTGCTAGACCGGCCCAAATACCCCGGAACAATCAGCCCCAGCATTTT. The rearrangement uses TRBV20-1 and TRBJ1-5; D is undetermined. This CDR3 comprises 17 residues. Trimming removed 2 bases from V and 3 bases from J, with 20 bases in between. The germline V gene has CDR1 DFQATT and CDR2 SNEGSKA (reference sequence).

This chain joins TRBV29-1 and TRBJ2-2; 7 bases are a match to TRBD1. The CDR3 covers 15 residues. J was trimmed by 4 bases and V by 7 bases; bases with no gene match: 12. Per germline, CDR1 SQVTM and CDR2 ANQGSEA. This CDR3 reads CSAIQGGAGTGELFF. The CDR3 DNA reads TGCAGCGCAATTCAAGGGGGCGCAGGCACCGGGGAGCTGTTTTTT.

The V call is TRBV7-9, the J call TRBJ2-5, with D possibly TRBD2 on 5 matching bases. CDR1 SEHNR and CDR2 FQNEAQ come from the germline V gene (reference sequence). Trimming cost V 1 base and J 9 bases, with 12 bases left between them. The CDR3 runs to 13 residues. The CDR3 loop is CASSLVLAPAQYF. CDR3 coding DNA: TGTGCCAGCAGCTTAGTCCTAGCCCCGGCCCAGTACTTC.